This T cell receptor beta chain stems from a study of cytomegalovirus exposure and HLA in healthy donors. Whole-study findings and limits: In a later analysis, compared with equally common non-associated chains, HLA-associated beta chains were more expanded. In vitro data verified a few CMV-associated chains as specific for CMV antigens.

This CDR3 region has 15 residues. The trim removed 0 bases at V and 5 bases at J, leaving 6 bases unmatched. The germline CDR1 and CDR2 sequences are SNHLY and FYNNEI. Both 60 Vbeta primers and 13 Jbeta primers went into the PCR. The method was immunoSEQ multiplex PCR; TCRdb's version includes in-frame clones alone and lacks a portion of them. The table lists about 160,000 clones, 78% of them singletons. This clone was recorded a few times. Its antigen is unidentified. Sequencing used PBMCs. The chain couples TRBV2 to TRBJ1-1, with 7 bases lining up with TRBD1. This TCR derives from a woman in her thirties or forties in good health and CMV-seronegative. The CDR3 bases are TGTGCCAGCAGTGAAGCGCCGTACAGGGGTACTGAAGCTTTCTTT. Translation: CASSEAPYRGTEAFF.